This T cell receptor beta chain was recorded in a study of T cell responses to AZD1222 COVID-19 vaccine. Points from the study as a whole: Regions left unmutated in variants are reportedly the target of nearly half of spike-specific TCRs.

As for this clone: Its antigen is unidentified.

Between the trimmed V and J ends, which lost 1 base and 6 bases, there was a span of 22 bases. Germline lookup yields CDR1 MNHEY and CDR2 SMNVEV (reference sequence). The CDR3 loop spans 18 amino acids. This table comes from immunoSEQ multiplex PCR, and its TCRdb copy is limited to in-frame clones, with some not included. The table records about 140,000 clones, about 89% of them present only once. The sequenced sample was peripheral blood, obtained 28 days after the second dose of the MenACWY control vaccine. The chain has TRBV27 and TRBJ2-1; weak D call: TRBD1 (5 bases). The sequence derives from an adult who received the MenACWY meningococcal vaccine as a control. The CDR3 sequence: CASSLFSLGQGKGNEQFF. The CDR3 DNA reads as TGTGCCAGCAGTTTATTCAGCTTGGGGCAGGGTAAGGGCAATGAGCAGTTCTTC.